This is a list of T cell receptor beta chains from one sample in a study of T cells in Graves' hyperthyroidism and ophthalmopathy. A single record per CDR3 protein comes from TCRdb applying MiXCR to the multiplex PCR reads. Of about 150,000 distinct CDR3 sequences in the sample, about 20% were seen once. Sequenced input: blood. The source of these receptors is a woman aged 50 to 65 with Graves' hyperthyroidism that later progressed to Graves' ophthalmopathy. CDR3s include the opening cysteine and the closing phenylalanine or tryptophan.

TRBJ2-5 | TRBV7-9 | CASSQLAAGETQYF
TRBJ2-5 | TRBV6-1 | CASSVGATRTQYF
TRBJ2-3 | TRBV18 | CASSRDRGIFTDTQYF
TRBJ2-7 | TRBV12-3/TRBV12-4 | CASSFSRAPLEQYF
TRBJ2-7 | TRBV5-6 | CASSPWTSAQGEQYF
TRBJ1-4 | TRBV9 | CASSVGDLDEKLFF
TRBJ2-7 | TRBV20-1 | CSASSGNWYEQYF
TRBJ1-3 | TRBV9 | CASSDGLSSGNTIYF
TRBJ2-1 | TRBV11-2 | CASSARASKEQFF
TRBJ2-3 | TRBV29-1 | CSVFGRDRDTDTQYF
TRBJ2-5 | TRBV14 | CASSQDLQGETQYF
TRBJ2-3 | TRBV9 | CASSPNTDTQYF
TRBJ1-4 | TRBV7-9 | CASSLGTGPSEKLFF
TRBJ2-1 | TRBV20-1 | CSARNYRTGFNEQFF
TRBJ2-1 | TRBV6-1 | CASSSPAGRRKINNEQFF
TRBJ2-5 | TRBV10-3 | CAISEPSREETQYF
TRBJ2-1 | TRBV28 | CASSQFRGNEQFF
TRBJ2-7 | TRBV20-1 | CSARDLREPQEQYF
TRBJ1-4 | TRBV10-2 | CASSARDRQIGKLFF
TRBJ2-1 | TRBV24-1 | CATSEHRGSGNEQFF
TRBJ2-7 | TRBV27 | CASLPYGLAGRNHEQYF
TRBJ1-2 | TRBV13 | CASSYNIRDNYGYTF
TRBJ1-6 | TRBV6-2/TRBV6-3 | CPSSYSTGKGSPLHF
TRBJ2-1 | TRBV28 | CASSLWDEQFF
TRBJ2-1 | TRBV3-1 | CASSVSGRVTYNEQFF
TRBJ1-2 | TRBV19 | CASSLYRGQVSGGYTF
TRBJ2-3 | TRBV6-1 | CASSTRPGRSLSTDTQYF
TRBJ1-3 | TRBV5-8 | CASSLDRLSGNTIYF
TRBJ2-3 | TRBV29-1 | CSFRTSGSTDTQYF
TRBJ1-4 | TRBV20-1 | CSAQSWGIDEKLFF
TRBJ2-1 | TRBV19 | CASSLGLANENEQFF
TRBJ2-5 | TRBV19 | CASGTSGRGTQYF
TRBJ2-3 | TRBV20-1 | CSGRRGGSADTQYF
TRBJ1-3 | TRBV11-2 | CASSLGTGGNTIYF
TRBJ1-2 | TRBV11-2 | CASSSVTEKYGYTF
TRBJ2-3 | TRBV20-1 | CSVTSGSTDTQYF
TRBJ1-5 | TRBV20-1 | CSDHSQVSNQPQHF
TRBJ2-3 | TRBV15 | CATSLSRQGADTQYF
TRBJ1-1 | TRBV7-2 | CASSYGYVSNEAFF
TRBJ1-1 | TRBV28 | CASSKERGTEAFF
TRBJ1-5 | TRBV28 | CASSFITQGGVFIKDQPQHF
TRBJ2-1 | TRBV20-1 | CSARAGTSGFYNEQFF
TRBJ1-1 | TRBV11-2 | CASSLWTRTEAFF
TRBJ2-7 | TRBV19 | CASRTTGGYEQYF
TRBJ1-1 | TRBV10-3 | CAIRDGTGNTEAFF
TRBJ2-7 | TRBV12-3/TRBV12-4 | CASSHGTYEQYF
TRBJ1-4 | TRBV2 | CASSGSSVNEKLFF
TRBJ2-5 | TRBV7-7 | CASSLEGNRETQYF
TRBJ2-2 | TRBV24-1 | CATSDVRTGRTGELFF
TRBJ2-5 | TRBV25-1 | CANSEPSARSETQYF
TRBJ2-5 | TRBV11-2 | CASSLDSGVESPPQYF
TRBJ2-3 | TRBV5-1 | CASSVSLLREDGDTQYF
TRBJ1-1 | TRBV20-1 | CSAGGQNTEAFF
TRBJ2-7 | TRBV20-1 | CSARSDRAYEQYF
TRBJ1-6 | TRBV27 | CASSLIGQRSGSPLHF
TRBJ2-3 | TRBV3-1 | CASSQVAPEDTQYF
TRBJ2-3 | TRBV7-3 | CASSFGGAPTDTQYF